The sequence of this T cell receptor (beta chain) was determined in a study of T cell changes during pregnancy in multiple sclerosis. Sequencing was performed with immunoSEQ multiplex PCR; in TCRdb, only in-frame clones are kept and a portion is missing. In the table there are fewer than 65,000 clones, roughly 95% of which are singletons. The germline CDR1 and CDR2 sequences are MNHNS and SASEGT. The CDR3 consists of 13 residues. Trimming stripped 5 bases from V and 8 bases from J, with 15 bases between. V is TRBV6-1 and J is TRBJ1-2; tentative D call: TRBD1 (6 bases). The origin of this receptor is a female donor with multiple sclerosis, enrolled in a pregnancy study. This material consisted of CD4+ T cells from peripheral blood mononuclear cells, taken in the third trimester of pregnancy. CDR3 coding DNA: TGTGCCAGCAGTTCGAACAGGGAGGGCGGCTACACCTTC. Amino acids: CASSSNREGGYTF.